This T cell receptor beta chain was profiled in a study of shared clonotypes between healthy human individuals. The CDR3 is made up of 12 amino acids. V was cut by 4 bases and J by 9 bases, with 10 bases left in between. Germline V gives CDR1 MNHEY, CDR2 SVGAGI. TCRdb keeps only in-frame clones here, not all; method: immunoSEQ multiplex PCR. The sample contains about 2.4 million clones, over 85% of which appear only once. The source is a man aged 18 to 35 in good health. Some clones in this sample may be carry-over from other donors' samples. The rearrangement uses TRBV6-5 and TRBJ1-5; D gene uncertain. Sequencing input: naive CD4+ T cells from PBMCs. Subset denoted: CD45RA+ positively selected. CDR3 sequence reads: CASSSHNWPQHF. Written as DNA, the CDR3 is TGTGCCAGCAGTTCCCATAATTGGCCCCAGCATTTT.